This TCR beta chain was documented in a study of T cell repertoires in cytomegalovirus infection (dated by TCRdb to the late 2010s). About the study as a whole: The HLA type of each donor mattered for the analysis, because public TCR beta signatures pointed to carriage of CMV infection along with the matching HLA type.

Overall results and qualifications from the work: In both this cohort and an independent approximately 400-donor cohort, the cumulative frequency of public TCR beta family members distinguished carriers of CMV infection plus the relevant HLA type. In the ex vivo response, HLA-C-restricted CMV-specific TCR beta clonotypes were dominant, and in two of eight donors the single most frequent clonotype came from this HLA-C-restricted group.

For sequencing, an Illumina HiSeq 1500 was employed. Through fastp at Q25 and MiXCR, TCRdb rebuilt clones from the public reads, retaining in-frame beta chains. Entries are consolidated by CDR3 protein sequence, retaining the most common genes and DNA. The sample table contains fewer than 550,000 distinct CDR3 sequences; only one count was recorded for roughly 30% of them. In total, the top ten clones hold approximately 14% of the sample. Worth noting for this clonotype: Its binding antigen is unknown. Per-base qualities were not stored, and no clone one base away is much larger.

The CDR3, from cysteine to phenylalanine, totals 15 residues. The sequence is cut down to CDR3 DNA, 45 bases in frame from base 1. V and J are truncated by 8 bases and 4 bases respectively, leaving an intervening sequence of 20 bases. CDR1 SNHLY and CDR2 FYNNEI are derived from the germline V gene. Sequencing was carried out using PBMCs. The chain is encoded by TRBV2 joined to TRBJ1-1; TRBD1 is possibly the D segment (5 matching bases). The clonotype comes from a human donor in good health (CMV status not recorded). Some clones in this sample may be carry-over from other donors' samples. DNA sequence: TGTGCCAGCCAGGCGGGGGGGGGGGGTAGCACTGAAGCTTTCTTT. It codes for CASQAGGGGSTEAFF.